This T cell receptor (beta chain) was sequenced in a study of response to subunit inactivated influenza vaccine. Trimming removed 5 bases from V and 2 bases from J, with 6 bases in between. Germline assignment: CDR1 SEHNR and CDR2 FQNEAQ (reference sequence). The CDR3 is 12 residues long. In this sample, this clonotype turned up many times. TCRdb reanalysed the RT-PCR reads using MiXCR and keeps one entry per CDR3 protein. The sample yields more than 550,000 distinct CDR3 sequences, about 11% seen once. The sequenced sample was PBMCs from blood, obtained on the day of vaccination. The chain employs TRBV7-9 and TRBJ1-2; the D gene is possibly TRBD1 (5 bases). The receptor was isolated from a man in his forties or fifties who received an inactivated influenza vaccine. In DNA, the CDR3 is TGTGCCAGCAGCAGGGACAACTATGGCTACACCTTC. Protein: CASSRDNYGYTF. The entire variable domain, with the rest obtained from reference TRBV7-9 and TRBJ1-2, is as follows: DTGVSQNPRHKITKRGQNVTFRCDPISEHNRLYWYRQTLGQGPEFLTYFQNEAQLEKSRLLSDRFSAERPKGSFSTLEIQRTEQGDSAMYLCASSRDNYGYTFGSGTRLTVV.